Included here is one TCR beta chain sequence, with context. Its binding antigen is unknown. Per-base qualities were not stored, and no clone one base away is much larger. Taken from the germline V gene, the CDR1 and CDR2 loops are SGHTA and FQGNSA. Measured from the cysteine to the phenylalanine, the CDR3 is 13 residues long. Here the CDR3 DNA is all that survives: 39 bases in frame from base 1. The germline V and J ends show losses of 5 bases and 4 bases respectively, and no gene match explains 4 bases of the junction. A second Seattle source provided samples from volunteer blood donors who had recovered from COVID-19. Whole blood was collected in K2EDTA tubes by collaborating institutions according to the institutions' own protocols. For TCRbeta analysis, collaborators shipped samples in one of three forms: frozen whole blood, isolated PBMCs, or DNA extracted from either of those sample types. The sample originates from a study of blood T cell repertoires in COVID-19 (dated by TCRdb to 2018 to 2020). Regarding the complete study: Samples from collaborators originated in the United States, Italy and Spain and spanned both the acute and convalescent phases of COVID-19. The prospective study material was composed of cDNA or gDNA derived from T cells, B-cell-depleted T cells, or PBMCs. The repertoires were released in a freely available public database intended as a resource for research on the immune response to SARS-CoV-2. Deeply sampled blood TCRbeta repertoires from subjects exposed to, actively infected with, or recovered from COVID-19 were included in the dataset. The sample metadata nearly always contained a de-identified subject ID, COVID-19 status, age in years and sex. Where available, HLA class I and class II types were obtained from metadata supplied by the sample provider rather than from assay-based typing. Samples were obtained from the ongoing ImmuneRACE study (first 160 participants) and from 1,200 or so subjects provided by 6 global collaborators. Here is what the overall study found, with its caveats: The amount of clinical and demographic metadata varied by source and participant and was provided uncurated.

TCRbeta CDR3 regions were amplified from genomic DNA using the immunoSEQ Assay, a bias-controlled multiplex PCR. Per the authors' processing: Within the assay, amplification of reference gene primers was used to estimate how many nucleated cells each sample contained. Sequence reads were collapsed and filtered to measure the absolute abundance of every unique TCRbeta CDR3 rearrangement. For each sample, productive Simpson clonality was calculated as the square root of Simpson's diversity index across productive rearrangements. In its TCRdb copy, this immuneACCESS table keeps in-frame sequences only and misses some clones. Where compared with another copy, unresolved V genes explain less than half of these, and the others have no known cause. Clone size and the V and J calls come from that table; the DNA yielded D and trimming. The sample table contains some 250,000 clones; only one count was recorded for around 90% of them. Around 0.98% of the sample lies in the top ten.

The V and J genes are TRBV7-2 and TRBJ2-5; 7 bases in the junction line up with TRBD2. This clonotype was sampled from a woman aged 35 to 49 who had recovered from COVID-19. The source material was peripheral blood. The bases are TGTGCCAGCAGCGGGGGACTACCAGAGACCCAGTACTTC. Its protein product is CASSGGLPETQYF. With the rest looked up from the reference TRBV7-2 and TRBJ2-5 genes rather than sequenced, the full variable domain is GAGVSQSPSNKVTEKGKDVELRCDPISGHTALYWYRQSLGQGLEFLIYFQGNSAPDKSGLPSDRFSAERTGGSVSTLTIQRTQQEDSAVYLCASSGGLPETQYFGPGTRLLVL.